The table lists the clone carrying this T cell receptor beta chain with a count of one. Antigen: not known. The sample originates from a study of shared clonotypes between healthy human individuals. Study context: Each donor's CD8 memory used one plate, CD8 naive two, each CD4 subset three. Findings and limits, study-wide: Of the naive CD4 clonotypes, about 5% were shared across a few donors.

Terminally differentiated effector memory CD45RA+ cells were excluded by CCR7 positive selection of CD45RO-negative cells. The data were produced by immunoSEQ multiplex PCR, yet TCRdb's version contains in-frame clones alone and is incomplete. Found here are fewer than 1 million clones, about 97% of them singletons; the top ten hold about 0.21%. Germline V lookup: CDR1 LNHDA, CDR2 SQIVND (reference sequence). With 3 bases clipped from V and 1 base from J, the junction kept 1 base outside the gene matches. The CDR3 spans 15 residues. The specimen was naive CD8+ T cells sorted from blood. The chain has TRBV19 and TRBJ2-7, with 12 bases lining up with TRBD2. The receptor's source is a man younger than 40 in good health. DNA for the CDR3: TGTGCCAGTAGTATGCTAGCGGGAGGGTCCTACGAGCAGTACTTC. This sequence encodes CASSMLAGGSYEQYF.